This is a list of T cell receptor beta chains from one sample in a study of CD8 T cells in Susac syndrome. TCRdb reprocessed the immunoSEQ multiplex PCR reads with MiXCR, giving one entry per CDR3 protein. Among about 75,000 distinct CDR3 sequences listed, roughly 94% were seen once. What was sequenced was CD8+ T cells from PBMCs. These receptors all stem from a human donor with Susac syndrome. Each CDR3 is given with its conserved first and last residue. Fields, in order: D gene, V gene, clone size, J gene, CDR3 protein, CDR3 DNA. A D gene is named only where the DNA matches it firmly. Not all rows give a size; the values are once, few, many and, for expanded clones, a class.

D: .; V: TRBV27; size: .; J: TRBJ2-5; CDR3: CASSLRQNQETQYF; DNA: TGTGCCAGCAGTTTACGACAGAACCAAGAGACCCAGTACTTC
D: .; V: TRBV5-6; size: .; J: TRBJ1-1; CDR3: CASSFTGLNTEAFF; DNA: TGTGCCAGCAGTTTTACAGGGTTGAACACTGAAGCTTTCTTT
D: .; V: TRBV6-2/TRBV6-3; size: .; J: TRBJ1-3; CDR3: CASSYVNPGNTIYF; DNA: TGTGCCAGCAGTTACGTGAACCCTGGAAACACCATATATTTT
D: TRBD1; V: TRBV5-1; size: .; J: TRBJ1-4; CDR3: CASSPQTGRNEKLFF; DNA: TGCGCCAGCAGCCCCCAGACAGGGCGGAATGAAAAACTGTTTTTT
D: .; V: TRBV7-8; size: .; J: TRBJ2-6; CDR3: CASSTSDPGAGANVLTF; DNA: TGTGCCAGCAGCACCTCGGACCCAGGGGCTGGGGCCAACGTCCTGACTTTC
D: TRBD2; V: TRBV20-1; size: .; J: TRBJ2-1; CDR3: CSANPIAGGVNEQFF; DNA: TGCAGTGCTAACCCCATTGCGGGGGGAGTCAATGAGCAGTTCTTC
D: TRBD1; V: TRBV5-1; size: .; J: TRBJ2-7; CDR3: CASSFWTGGSYEQYF; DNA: TGCGCCAGCAGCTTCTGGACAGGGGGCTCCTACGAGCAGTACTTC
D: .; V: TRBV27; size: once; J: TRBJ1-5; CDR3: CASSWASNQPQHF; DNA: TGTGCCAGCAGTTGGGCTAGCAATCAGCCCCAGCATTTT
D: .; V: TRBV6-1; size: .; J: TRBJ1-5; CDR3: CASSGYSNQPQHF; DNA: TGTGCCAGCTCCGGCTATAGCAATCAGCCCCAGCATTTT
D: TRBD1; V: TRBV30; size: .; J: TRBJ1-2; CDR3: CAWSILRDRGFHGYTF; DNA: TGTGCCTGGAGTATACTCCGGGACAGGGGGTTTCATGGCTACACCTTC
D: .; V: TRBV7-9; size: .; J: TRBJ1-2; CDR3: CASSLTDVDYGYTF; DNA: TGTGCCAGCAGCTTAACCGACGTCGACTATGGCTACACCTTC
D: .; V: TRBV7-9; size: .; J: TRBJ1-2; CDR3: CASSLALGLNYGYTF; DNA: TGTGCCAGCAGCTTAGCTCTGGGTCTAAACTATGGCTACACCTTC
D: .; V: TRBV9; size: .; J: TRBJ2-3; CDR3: CASSVEGGQNTDTQYF; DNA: TGTGCCAGCAGCGTAGAGGGGGGCCAGAACACAGATACGCAGTATTTT